The entry that follows covers one T cell receptor (beta chain) sequence. Recruited during active infection, patients (from Seattle) were subsequently followed longitudinally. Germline V CDR1 and CDR2: KGHSH, LQKENI. This CDR3 contains 17 residues. V dropped 6 bases and J dropped 4; count of bases not matched to a gene: 16. The assay was immunoSEQ multiplex PCR, and TCRdb's table has in-frame clones only and misses some. The sample has under 65,000 clones, about 83% seen once. These data originate in a study of blood T cell repertoires in COVID-19. Sequenced: peripheral blood. This chain connects TRBV18 to TRBJ1-2; 8 bases align to TRBD1. This receptor was taken from a woman aged 55-75 years with COVID-19, enrolled during active disease. The CDR3 DNA reads as TGTGCCAGCTCCCAGGACAGGGCCTTCCGAGCTTTCTATGGCTACACCTTC. Translating gives CASSQDRAFRAFYGYTF.